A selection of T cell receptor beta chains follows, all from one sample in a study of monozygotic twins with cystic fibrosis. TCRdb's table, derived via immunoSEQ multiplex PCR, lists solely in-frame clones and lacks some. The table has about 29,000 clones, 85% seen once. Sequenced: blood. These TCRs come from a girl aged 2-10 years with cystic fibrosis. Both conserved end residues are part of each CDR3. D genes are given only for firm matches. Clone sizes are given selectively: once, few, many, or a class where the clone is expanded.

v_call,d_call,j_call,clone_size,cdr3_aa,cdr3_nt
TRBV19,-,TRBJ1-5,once,CASSMVRGGNQPQHF,TGTGCCAGTAGTATGGTTCGCGGGGGCAATCAGCCCCAGCATTTT
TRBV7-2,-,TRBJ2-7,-,CASSGRVSPVYEQYF,TGTGCCAGCAGCGGCAGGGTCTCACCGGTCTACGAGCAGTACTTC
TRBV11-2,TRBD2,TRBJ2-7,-,CASSLPDGLAGLSYEQYF,TGTGCCAGCAGCTTACCGGACGGACTAGCGGGCCTCTCCTACGAGCAGTACTTC
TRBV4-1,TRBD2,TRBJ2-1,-,CASSQDSRGKRGSSYNEQFF,TGCGCCAGCAGCCAAGACTCTCGGGGAAAGCGGGGGAGCTCCTACAATGAGCAGTTCTTC
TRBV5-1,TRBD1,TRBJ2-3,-,CASSLARGSSTDTQYF,TGCGCCAGCAGCTTGGCCAGGGGGTCTAGCACAGATACGCAGTATTTT
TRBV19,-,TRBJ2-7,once,CASTKYIGVAAYEQYF,TGTGCCAGTACCAAATATATCGGGGTAGCGGCGTACGAGCAGTACTTC
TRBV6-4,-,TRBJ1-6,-,CASRLKTVPHF,TGTGCCAGCAGGTTAAAGACAGTCCCCCACTTT
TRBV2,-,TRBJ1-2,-,CASSAAGAQSYGYTF,TGTGCCAGCAGTGCGGCAGGGGCCCAATCATATGGCTACACCTTC
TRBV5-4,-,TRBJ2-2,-,CASSLATGNTGELFF,TGTGCCAGCAGCTTGGCCACCGGGAACACCGGGGAGCTGTTTTTT
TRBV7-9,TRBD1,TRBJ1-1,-,CASSSLDRGLYTEAFF,TGTGCCAGCAGCTCCCTGGACAGGGGCTTATACACTGAAGCTTTCTTT
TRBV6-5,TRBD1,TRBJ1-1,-,CASSYSGGNTEAFF,TGTGCCAGCAGTTATTCAGGGGGCAACACTGAAGCTTTCTTT
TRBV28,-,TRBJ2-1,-,CASSVHSSSSYNEQFF,TGTGCCAGCAGTGTTCACAGTAGCAGCTCCTACAATGAGCAGTTCTTC
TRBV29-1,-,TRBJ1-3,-,CSVELFGNTIYF,TGCAGCGTTGAGCTATTCGGAAACACCATATATTTT
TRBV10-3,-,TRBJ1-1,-,CAISGSGPRNTEAFF,TGTGCCATCAGCGGATCGGGACCACGGAACACTGAAGCTTTCTTT
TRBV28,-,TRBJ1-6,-,CASSLPQQVYSWNSPLHF,TGTGCCAGCAGTTTACCCCAACAGGTTTACTCTTGGAATTCACCCCTCCACTTT
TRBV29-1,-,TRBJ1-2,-,CSVALSYGYTF,TGCAGCGTGGCACTGTCCTATGGCTACACCTTC
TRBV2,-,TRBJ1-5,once,CASSDDGNQPQHF,TGTGCCAGCAGTGACGACGGCAATCAGCCCCAGCATTTT
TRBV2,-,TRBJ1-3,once,CASIAFDRNTIYF,TGTGCCAGCATAGCCTTCGACAGAAACACCATATATTTT
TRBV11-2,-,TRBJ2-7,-,CASRKIGQPYEQYF,TGTGCCAGCAGGAAGATCGGACAGCCTTACGAGCAGTACTTC
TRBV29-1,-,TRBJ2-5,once,CSVEGQETQYF,TGCAGCGTTGAAGGACAAGAGACCCAGTACTTC
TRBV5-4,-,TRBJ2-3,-,CASSSLMGATDTQYF,TGTGCCAGCAGCTCCCTTATGGGAGCCACAGATACGCAGTATTTT
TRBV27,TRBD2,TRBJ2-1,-,CASSGRGLAGDHEQFF,TGTGCCAGCAGTGGCAGGGGTCTAGCGGGAGACCATGAGCAGTTCTTC
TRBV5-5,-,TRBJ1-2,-,CASSPGLGDGYGYTF,TGTGCCAGCAGCCCGGGTCTAGGGGACGGCTATGGCTACACCTTC
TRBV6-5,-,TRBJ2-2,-,CASSRRGNTGELFF,TGTGCCAGCAGCCGGAGGGGGAACACCGGGGAGCTGTTTTTT
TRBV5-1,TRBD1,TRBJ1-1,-,CASSLVGQAEAFF,TGCGCCAGCAGCTTGGTGGGACAGGCCGAAGCTTTCTTT
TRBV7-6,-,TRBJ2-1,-,CASSLGPGYNEQFF,TGTGCCAGCAGCTTAGGGCCAGGATACAATGAGCAGTTCTTC
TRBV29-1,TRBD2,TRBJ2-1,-,CSVPRVQRGYNEQFF,TGCAGCGTTCCAAGGGTGCAGCGGGGCTACAATGAGCAGTTCTTC
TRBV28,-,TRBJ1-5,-,CASSLLLRTEGVLGNQPQHF,TGTGCCAGCAGTTTACTTTTGCGCACTGAGGGGGTTTTGGGCAATCAGCCCCAGCATTTT
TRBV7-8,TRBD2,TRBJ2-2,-,CASNEGLASTGELFF,TGTGCCAGCAACGAGGGACTAGCGTCCACCGGGGAGCTGTTTTTT
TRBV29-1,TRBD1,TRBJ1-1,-,CSVDSPGQGEGAFF,TGCAGCGTTGATTCTCCGGGACAGGGGGAGGGAGCTTTCTTT
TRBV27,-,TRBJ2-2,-,CASSFRTHQGPGELFF,TGTGCCAGCAGTTTCCGAACACACCAAGGGCCCGGGGAGCTGTTTTTT
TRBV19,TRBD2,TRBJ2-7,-,CASSPGLAGYEQYF,TGTGCCAGTAGTCCGGGACTAGCAGGGTACGAGCAGTACTTC
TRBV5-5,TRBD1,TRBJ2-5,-,CASSEPTGGETQYF,TGTGCCAGCAGCGAACCGACAGGGGGAGAGACCCAGTACTTC
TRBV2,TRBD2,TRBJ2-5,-,CASIGSGRQETQYF,TGTGCCAGCATCGGTAGCGGGAGGCAGGAGACCCAGTACTTC
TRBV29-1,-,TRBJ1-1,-,CSVVSRGTEAFF,TGCAGCGTTGTGAGTCGGGGCACTGAAGCTTTCTTT
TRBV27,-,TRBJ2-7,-,CASSSARGYEQYF,TGTGCCAGCAGTTCCGCCAGGGGATACGAGCAGTACTTC
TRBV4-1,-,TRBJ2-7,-,CASSQARGRNYYEQYF,TGCGCCAGCAGCCAAGCGCGAGGAAGAAATTATTACGAGCAGTACTTC
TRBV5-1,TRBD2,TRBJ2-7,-,CASSLNTGGSQNEQYF,TGCGCCAGCAGCTTGAATACTGGCGGGAGTCAGAACGAGCAGTACTTC
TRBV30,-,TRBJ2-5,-,CAWSDIHRTVETQYF,TGTGCCTGGAGTGATATACACAGAACGGTGGAGACCCAGTACTTC
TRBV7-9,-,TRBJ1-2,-,CASSPGGGTSYGYTF,TGTGCCAGCAGCCCTGGAGGGGGAACTTCCTATGGCTACACCTTC